The 3 T cell receptor beta chains reported below all come from one sample, sequenced in a study of T-cell memory formation after mild COVID-19. One entry per CDR3 protein results from TCRdb running MiXCR on the 5' RACE reads. Of about 250,000 distinct CDR3 sequences in the sample, around 17% were seen once. Source material: PBMCs or a T cell subset sorted from them (not recorded which). Every receptor here comes from a man younger than 30 who had mild COVID-19 (a few samples of this study predate the infection). Cell type and time point are not known.

V usage is TRBV28 and J usage is TRBJ2-1, with a tentative D call TRBD1 (5 bases). The germline gives CDR1 MDHEN, CDR2 SYDVKM. V was pared by 3 bases and J by 8 bases, with 11 bases between. The CDR3 sequence is 13 residues long. In nucleotides, the CDR3 is TGTGCCAGCAGTTTCGACAGTTCTTATGAGCAGTTCTTC. This encodes CASSFDSSYEQFF.

This clonotype was recorded many times. The chain links TRBV4-1 to TRBJ2-3; TRBD2 matches 7 bases. The CDR3 has 15 residues. V shed 3 bases, J shed 4 bases, and the junction held 7 bases outside the gene matches. The germline V gene has CDR1 MGHRA and CDR2 YSYEKL. The CDR3 DNA sequence: TGCGCCAGCAGCCAGATGGGAGGGGTGGCAGATACGCAGTATTTT. Encoded protein: CASSQMGGVADTQYF.

This clonotype was seen more than once but under ten times. The V gene is TRBV12-3 or TRBV12-4, the J gene TRBJ1-1; D is undetermined. This CDR3 has 14 amino acids. V was pared by 3 bases and J by 1 base, with 9 bases between. The CDR3 region is CASSFRPGNTEAFF. The CDR3 nucleotides are TGTGCCAGCAGTTTTCGTCCAGGGAACACTGAAGCTTTCTTT.